This T cell receptor beta chain was identified during a study of cytomegalovirus exposure and HLA in healthy donors. Turning to this clone: Its antigen is undetermined.

Study-wide results and limits: Another analysis was done later, and it associated around 16,000 TCR beta sequences with HLA alleles at 0.05 false discovery rate. Later analysis suggested links between common viral pathogens and several top significant clusters. An assumption of roughly uniform sequencing depth across donors underlay the presence/absence analyses.

Amplification used 60 Vbeta primers and 13 Jbeta primers. Authors' data handling: In a later analysis, roughly 10 million of tens of millions of unique beta chains occurred in at least two donors. Sequenced by immunoSEQ multiplex PCR; TCRdb stores in-frame clones only, minus some. V and J calls plus clone size are reproduced from that table; the DNA served to infer D and trimming. The sample contains about 190,000 clones, 65% to 85% of which appear only once. Sequences were obtained from PBMCs. This clonotype originated in a woman in her twenties or thirties in good health and CMV-seropositive.

The DNA of the CDR3 is TGTGCCAGCAGCCAAACTCCGAGCTCTGGAAACACCATATATTTT. Translating it yields CASSQTPSSGNTIYF. The rearrangement uses TRBV4-2 and TRBJ1-3; D is undetermined. Trimming took off 2 bases at V and 0 bases at J, with 8 bases between the two ends. The CDR3 runs 15 residues. Germline assignment: CDR1 LGHNA and CDR2 YNFKEQ.